These 26 T cell receptor beta chains share one sample of origin, sequenced in a study of blood T cells in healthy people across ages. Alongside a J-beta primer mix, a sample-barcoded 5' primer served in a second PCR lasting about 7 to 12 cycles. TCRdb recomputed calls from the 5' RACE reads with MiXCR, one row per CDR3 protein. Of around 1,600,000 distinct CDR3 sequences listed, about 42% are singletons. Sequencing used blood. The source is a woman between 18 and 29 years old in good health.

On this clonotype: Lacking the conserved final phenylalanine or tryptophan, this CDR3 likely reflects a read error. This chain joins TRBV4-3 and TRBJ2-1; 8 bases match TRBD2. The DNA matches TRBJ2-7 better at its end, which makes the J call doubtful. This CDR3 contains 15 residues. Germline CDR1 and CDR2: LGHNA and YSLEER. DNA of the CDR3: TGCGCCAGCAGCGCGCGGGGGGTCTCCTACAATGAGCAGTACATC. This encodes CASSARGVSYNEQYI.

This chain joins TRBV14 and TRBJ2-3, with TRBD2 matching 9 bases. The length of the CDR3 is 16 residues. From germline, CDR1 is SGHDN and CDR2 FVKESK. Trimming removed 4 bases from V and 5 bases from J; junction bases left unmatched: 10. Here the CDR3 DNA reads TGTGCCAGCAGCCCGCCGGGCGGGGGGGCAATAGATACGCAGTATTTT. This sequence encodes CASSPPGGGAIDTQYF.

This clonotype occurred a few times. This chain links TRBV2 with TRBJ1-2; D not resolved. The V end was cut by 6 bases, the J end by 6 bases, with 5 bases between. The CDR3 consists of 10 residues. Germline V CDR1 and CDR2: SNHLY, FYNNEI. Here the CDR3 reads CASRRDGYTF. CDR3 DNA sequence: TGTGCCAGCAGGAGGGATGGCTACACCTTC.

The J gene is TRBJ2-7, the V gene TRBV29-1, with D perhaps matching TRBD1 (5 bases). The germline V gene has CDR1 SQVTM and CDR2 ANQGSEA. The ends were cut back, 7 bases at V and 6 bases at J, with 13 bases in the middle. The CDR3 is 11 residues long. In DNA form, the CDR3 reads TGCAGCGCCCTGACAGTTGGCGAGCAGTACTTC. Residues: CSALTVGEQYF.

This clonotype was recorded once. At one end the junction does not follow the germline gene, possibly because of a read error. The genes are TRBV7-3 and TRBJ1-2; 9 bases align to TRBD1. The CDR3 extends over 15 amino acids. CDR1 is SGHTA and CDR2 is FQGTGA in the germline V gene. The DNA for the CDR3 is TGTACCAGCAGCATGGGACAGGGCCTTAACTATGGCTACACCTTC. It translates to CTSSMGQGLNYGYTF.

With respect to this clonotype: The germline gene is not matched at one end of the junction; a read error may be the cause. The V call is TRBV9, the J call TRBJ1-1; weak D call: TRBD1 (6 bases). The CDR3 is 14 amino acids. Germline V gene data show CDR1 as SGDLS and CDR2 as YYNGEE. The CDR3, as DNA: TGTGCCAGCAGCGCGGGACAACTGAACGCTGAAGCTTTCTTT. This codes for CASSAGQLNAEAFF.

This CDR3 reads CSARLAGGRHNEQYF. The CDR3 DNA sequence: TGCAGTGCGAGACTAGCGGGGGGCCGACACAATGAGCAGTACTTC. The chain recombines TRBV20-1 with TRBJ2-7; TRBD2 matches at 13 bases. With 6 bases clipped from V and 7 bases from J, the junction kept 12 bases outside the gene matches. CDR1 is DFQATT, CDR2 SNEGSKA, per germline (reference sequence). The CDR3 spans 15 residues.

The chain carries TRBV20-1 and TRBJ2-5; the D is unclear. Germline loops: CDR1 DFQATT, CDR2 SNEGSKA (reference sequence). Trimming took off 1 base at V and 11 bases at J, with 14 bases between the two ends. The CDR3 contains 12 residues. The CDR3 loop reads CSARVQYNEQYF. CDR3 bases: TGCAGTGCTAGAGTACAATACAATGAGCAGTACTTC.

This clonotype was observed a few times. The rearrangement joins TRBV3-1 to TRBJ2-7; 9 bases are a match to TRBD2. The CDR3 runs 15 residues. CDR1 LGHDT and CDR2 YNNKEL come from the germline V gene (reference sequence). The trim removed 7 bases at V and 7 bases at J, leaving 14 bases unmatched. The DNA of the CDR3 is TGTGCCAGCAAAATTACTAGCGGGCCGTACAATGAGCAGTACTTC. Translating gives CASKITSGPYNEQYF.

A note on this clonotype: A junction boundary mismatches the germline segment, possibly from a read error. The chain employs TRBV6-5 and TRBJ2-7; TRBD1 or TRBD2 may be the D gene (5 bases each). This CDR3 region has 13 residues. CDR1 and CDR2 (germline): MNHEY, SVGAGI. CDR3 DNA sequence: TGTGCCAGCAGAACCAGACGGGGCTACGAGGAGTACTTC. Translation: CASRTRRGYEEYF.

The chain couples TRBV6-6 to TRBJ1-2; 7 positions agree with TRBD1. The CDR3 runs 17 residues. Germline CDR1 reads MNHNY; CDR2 reads SVGAGI (reference sequence). After removal of 2 bases from V and 2 bases from J, the junction contained 11 bases not matched to a gene. CDR3 loop: CASSYGQARAPNYGYTF. DNA of the CDR3: TGTGCCAGCAGTTACGGACAGGCCCGCGCCCCAAACTATGGCTACACCTTC.

There are many counts of this clonotype. The CDR3 region is CASSQDRRDTQYF. DNA for the CDR3: TGCGCCAGCAGCCAAGACAGGAGAGATACGCAGTATTTT. The rearrangement uses TRBV4-1 and TRBJ2-3; D ambiguous. Trimming took off 0 bases at V and 5 bases at J, with 6 bases between the two ends. The CDR3 covers 13 residues. CDR1 is MGHRA, CDR2 YSYEKL, per germline.

In the case of this clonotype: Compared with germline, one end of the junction differs, possibly owing to a read error. J is TRBJ2-2 and V is TRBV6-5; D possibly corresponds to TRBD2 (5 bases). Germline V CDR1 and CDR2: MNHEY, SVGAGI. There are 14 residues in the CDR3. The CDR3 sequence: CASRPQLNTGEPFF. Written as DNA, the CDR3 is TGTGCCAGCAGACCCCAACTGAACACCGGGGAGCCGTTTTTT.

This rearrangement joins TRBV16 to TRBJ1-1; D perhaps matches TRBD1 (5 bases). Trimming stripped 5 bases from V and 4 bases from J, with 14 bases between. This CDR3 contains 14 residues. Germline values: CDR1 KGHSY, CDR2 FQNENV. This CDR3 reads CASSKPRQGTEAFF. CDR3 DNA: TGTGCCAGCAGCAAACCCCGGCAGGGCACTGAAGCTTTCTTT.

The chain employs TRBV11-2 and TRBJ2-7; D gene ambiguous. Germline V CDR1 and CDR2: SGHAT, FQNNGV. The CDR3 runs to 15 residues. The ends were cut back, 3 bases at V and 0 bases at J, with 12 bases in the middle. The chain's CDR3 is CASSLASMSSYEQYF. The CDR3 nucleotides read TGTGCCAGCAGCTTGGCATCTATGAGCTCCTACGAGCAGTACTTC. Based on the CDR3 plus reference TRBV11-2 and TRBJ2-7, the full variable domain is EAGVAQSPRYKIIEKRQSVAFWCNPISGHATLYWYQQILGQGPKLLIQFQNNGVVDDSQLPKDRFSAERLKGVDSTLKIQPAKLEDSAVYLCASSLASMSSYEQYFGPGTRLTVT.

The chain links TRBV10-3 to TRBJ1-6; 10 nucleotides match TRBD1. Germline values: CDR1 ENHRY, CDR2 SYGVKD. CDR3 length: 14 residues. With 6 bases clipped from V and 14 bases from J, the junction kept 10 bases outside the gene matches. The CDR3 protein is CAISPGQGIMALHF. CDR3 DNA sequence: TGTGCCATCAGCCCGGGACAGGGGATCATGGCCCTCCACTTT.

This clonotype was counted only a few times. The gene calls are TRBV7-2 and TRBJ1-1; no clear D. Trimming stripped 4 bases from V and 1 base from J, with 10 bases between. CDR3 length equals 14 residues. CDR1 SGHTA and CDR2 FQGNSA come from the germline V gene. CDR3 in amino acids: CASSWSGPNTEAFF. DNA for the CDR3: TGTGCCAGCAGCTGGTCAGGACCGAACACTGAAGCTTTCTTT.

The chain recombines TRBV20-1 with TRBJ1-2; D may be TRBD1 (5 bases). CDR3 length: 11 amino acids. Germline loops: CDR1 DFQATT, CDR2 SNEGSKA (reference sequence). V lost 5 bases and J 7 bases, leaving 11 bases between the germline ends. The DNA for the CDR3 is TGCAGTGCTGTCCGGGACCGTGGCTACACCTTC. The encoded protein is CSAVRDRGYTF.

The chain's CDR3 is CASNAAGEQYF. CDR3 DNA: TGTGCCAGCAATGCCGCAGGCGAGCAGTACTTC. The chain combines TRBV27 with TRBJ2-7; D is unclear. This CDR3 has 11 amino acids. V was trimmed by 7 bases and J by 6 bases, leaving 10 bases between them. Germline values: CDR1 MNHEY, CDR2 SMNVEV (reference sequence).

This clonotype was seen more than once but under ten times. This chain joins TRBV28 and TRBJ1-5; D not certain. The CDR3 is made up of 14 amino acids. Trimming took off 5 bases at V and 7 bases at J, with 15 bases between the two ends. Germline values: CDR1 MDHEN, CDR2 SYDVKM. In nucleotides, the CDR3 is TGTGCCAGCAGTCTTGAAAGCCTTTACCAGCCCCAGCATTTT. Translated: CASSLESLYQPQHF.

The rearrangement joins TRBV20-1 to TRBJ2-1; TRBD1 or TRBD2 may be the D gene (5 bases each). CDR3 length: 15 amino acids. V was trimmed by 3 bases and J by 4 bases, leaving 16 bases between them. The germline V gene encodes CDR1 DFQATT and CDR2 SNEGSKA (reference sequence). CDR3: CSASFWDDPYNEQFF. DNA of the CDR3: TGCAGTGCTAGTTTCTGGGACGACCCTTACAATGAGCAGTTCTTC.

This rearrangement joins TRBV5-1 to TRBJ1-2; D is possibly TRBD1 (5 bases). CDR1 SGHRS and CDR2 YFSETQ come from the germline V gene. The CDR3 has 15 amino acids. The V and J ends lost 2 bases and 1 base respectively, with 12 bases between them. CDR3 region: CASSFGAGDNYGYTF. CDR3 sequence (DNA): TGCGCCAGCAGCTTCGGGGCGGGGGATAACTATGGCTACACCTTC.

The CDR3: CSASTGTGSTEAFF. CDR3 coding DNA: TGCAGTGCTAGTACCGGGACAGGGAGCACTGAAGCTTTCTTT. The chain couples TRBV20-1 to TRBJ1-1; 9 bases align to TRBD1. The CDR3 is made up of 14 amino acids. Germline CDR1 and CDR2: DFQATT and SNEGSKA (reference sequence). J lost 4 bases, V lost 3 bases, and 6 bases had no gene match.

The chain uses TRBV7-2 and TRBJ1-5, with 10 nucleotides matching TRBD1. The CDR3 loop spans 18 amino acids. Germline V lookup: CDR1 SGHTA, CDR2 FQGNSA. The J segment lost 1 base and the V segment lost 2 bases, leaving 8 bases of the junction unmatched. CDR3 DNA: TGTGCCAGCAGCTTATATGGGACAGGGGATTCGAGCAATCAGCCCCAGCATTTT. It translates to CASSLYGTGDSSNQPQHF.

This clonotype was observed a handful of times. The chain recombines TRBV7-2 with TRBJ2-7; D not certain. From germline, CDR1 is SGHTA and CDR2 FQGNSA. V was cut by 2 bases and J by 4 bases, with 15 bases left in between. The CDR3 has 15 amino acids. The chain's CDR3 is CASSLSSPGGYEQYF. The DNA of the CDR3 is TGTGCCAGCAGCTTAAGCTCTCCTGGTGGGTACGAGCAGTACTTC.

This clonotype was seen a handful of times. The chain combines TRBV6-5 with TRBJ2-7, with D tentatively TRBD1 (5 bases). This CDR3 has 15 residues. V lost 0 bases and J 3 bases, leaving 12 bases between the germline ends. Germline CDR1 is MNHEY and CDR2 is SVGAGI. The DNA for the CDR3 is TGTGCCAGCAGTTACTCGAAAGGGGTTTACTACGAGCAGTACTTC. Translating it yields CASSYSKGVYYEQYF.